The subject of this entry is one T cell receptor (beta chain). Sequenced by immunoSEQ multiplex PCR; TCRdb stores in-frame clones only, minus some. The sample includes about 2.4 million clones, approximately 94% of them seen just once. The J segment lost 6 bases and the V segment lost 4 bases, leaving 15 bases of the junction unmatched. The CDR3 has 19 residues. In germline, CDR1 is LGHNA, CDR2 YNFKEQ. These data originate in a study of shared clonotypes between healthy human individuals. This TCR derives from a young man in good health. Some clones in this sample may be carry-over from other donors' samples. Sequencing used naive CD4+ T cells from PBMCs. Subset given: CD45RA+ positively selected. The rearrangement links TRBV4-2 to TRBJ2-3, with 14 nucleotides matching TRBD2. The CDR3 is CASSPKAGLAGAEVDTQYF. The CDR3 DNA sequence: TGTGCCAGCAGCCCGAAGGCGGGACTAGCGGGAGCGGAGGTCGATACGCAGTATTTT.